Listed below are T cell receptor beta chains from one sample, sequenced in a study of cytomegalovirus exposure and HLA in healthy donors. Measured with immunoSEQ multiplex PCR; TCRdb has only the in-frame clones, and not every one. The sample lists about 160,000 clones, 78% seen once, with under 9% in the top ten. Sample: PBMCs. These receptors originate from a woman aged 35 to 49 in good health and CMV-seropositive. Both conserved end residues are part of each CDR3. A D gene is named only where the DNA matches it firmly. A clone size is listed for some rows: how often the clone was seen (once, few, many), or a class if it is expanded.

TRBJ2-6	.	.	TRBV12-5	TGTGCTAGTGGTTTGGGGGACAGATCGGGGGCCAACGGCCTGACTTTC	CASGLGDRSGANGLTF
TRBJ2-7	.	TRBD1	TRBV9	TGTGCCAGCAGCGCAACAGGGGGGCCCTCCTACGAGCAGTACTTC	CASSATGGPSYEQYF
TRBJ1-2	.	TRBD1	TRBV7-3	TGTGCCAGCAGCCCGGACAGGGGGTTGCTCGGGAATGGCTACACCTTC	CASSPDRGLLGNGYTF
TRBJ1-2	once	.	TRBV28	TGTGCCAGCAGTTCTACGGGAACAACCCTCGGCTACACCTTC	CASSSTGTTLGYTF
TRBJ1-2	once	.	TRBV30	TGTGCCTGGAGTGTAGGGGGGGGCGTTCGCGGCTACACCTTC	CAWSVGGGVRGYTF
TRBJ2-5	.	TRBD1	TRBV5-8	TGTGCCAGCAGCTTCCCCACAGGGGCCCTGAAGACCCAGTACTTC	CASSFPTGALKTQYF
TRBJ2-3	.	TRBD2	TRBV7-2	TGTGCCAGCAGCTTAGTAGCGGGGGTCTCAGATACGCAGTATTTT	CASSLVAGVSDTQYF
TRBJ1-1	.	.	TRBV30	TGTGCCTGGAGAGGTGGAGAAAACACTGAAGCTTTCTTT	CAWRGGENTEAFF
TRBJ1-1	.	.	TRBV10-3	TGTGCCATCAGTTTGGTTGCAGGGGCTGAAGCTTTCTTT	CAISLVAGAEAFF
TRBJ2-3	.	.	TRBV5-4	TGTGCCAGCAGCTCCCGCCAGGTCACTGACACAGATACGCAGTATTTT	CASSSRQVTDTDTQYF
TRBJ2-5	.	.	TRBV7-2	TGTGCCAGCAGCAGGGCGGGGATCCAAGAGACCCAGTACTTC	CASSRAGIQETQYF
TRBJ2-1	.	.	TRBV5-4	TGTGCCAGCAGCTCCCCGGGTGGGGCGGGGATATACAATGAGCAGTTCTTC	CASSSPGGAGIYNEQFF
TRBJ2-3	.	TRBD2	TRBV18	TGTGCCAGCTCACCACAACTGCGGGGGAAGACAGATACGCAGTATTTT	CASSPQLRGKTDTQYF
TRBJ1-2	.	TRBD1	TRBV18	TGTGCCAGCTCGTCGACAGGGGGCTATGGCTACACCTTC	CASSSTGGYGYTF
TRBJ2-7	.	.	TRBV11-2	TGTGCCAGCAGCTTCGAGCCGGGGGAAGTCTACGAGCAGTACTTC	CASSFEPGEVYEQYF
TRBJ2-1	.	TRBD2	TRBV29-1	TGCAGCGTCCGACTAGCGGGGGTATACAATGAGCAGTTCTTC	CSVRLAGVYNEQFF
TRBJ1-6	few	.	TRBV30	TGTGCCTGGACCTGGGCGAATTCACCCCTCCACTTT	CAWTWANSPLHF
TRBJ1-2	.	.	TRBV2	TGTGCCAGCAGTGAAGGGGGCGCTAACTATGGCTACACCTTC	CASSEGGANYGYTF
TRBJ2-7	few	TRBD1	TRBV7-2	TGTGCCAGCAGCTTAGCCGGGACAGGGGTTTACGAGCAGTACTTC	CASSLAGTGVYEQYF
TRBJ2-2	.	TRBD2	TRBV12-5	TGTGCTAGTGGTTCGGACGCTAGCGGGGGTATAACCGGGGAGCTGTTTTTT	CASGSDASGGITGELFF
TRBJ2-2	.	.	TRBV6-5	TGTGCCAGCAGCTTGAGACTTGCGAACACCGGGGAGCTGTTTTTT	CASSLRLANTGELFF
TRBJ2-1	.	TRBD2	TRBV6-1	TGTGCCAGCAGTGTACTAGCGCTAGCGAACAATGAGCAGTTCTTC	CASSVLALANNEQFF
TRBJ1-6	.	.	TRBV15	TGTGCCACCAGCCCAGTCTATAATTCACCCCTCCACTTT	CATSPVYNSPLHF